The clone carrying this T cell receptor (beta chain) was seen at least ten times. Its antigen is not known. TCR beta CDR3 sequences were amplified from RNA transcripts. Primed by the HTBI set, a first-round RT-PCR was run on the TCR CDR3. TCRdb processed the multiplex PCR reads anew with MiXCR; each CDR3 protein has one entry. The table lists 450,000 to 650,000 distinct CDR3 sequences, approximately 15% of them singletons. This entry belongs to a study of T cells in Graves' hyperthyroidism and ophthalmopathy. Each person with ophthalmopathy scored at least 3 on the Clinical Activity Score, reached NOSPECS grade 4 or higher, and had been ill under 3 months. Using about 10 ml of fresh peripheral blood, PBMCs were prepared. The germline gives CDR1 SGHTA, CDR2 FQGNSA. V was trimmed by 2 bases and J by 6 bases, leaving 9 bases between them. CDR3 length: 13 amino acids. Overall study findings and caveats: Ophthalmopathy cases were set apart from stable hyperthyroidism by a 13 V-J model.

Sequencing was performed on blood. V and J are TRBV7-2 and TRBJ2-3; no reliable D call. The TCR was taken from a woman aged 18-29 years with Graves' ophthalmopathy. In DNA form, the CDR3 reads TGTGCCAGCAGCTTAATGGTAGGGGATACGCAGTATTTT. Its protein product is CASSLMVGDTQYF.